This T cell receptor beta chain was found in a study of T cell responses to AZD1222 COVID-19 vaccine (dated by TCRdb to the early 2020s). For the study in its entirety: TCR sequencing covered over 230 trial participants: 207 given two doses of AZD1222 and 26 given two doses of MenACWY control vaccine. Trial participants were enrolled by age into subgroups of 18-55, 56-69 and 70-plus years, and roughly 160, 29 and 62 TCR-sequenced participants, respectively, were included in these subgroups.

Per the publication, the time point label means: baseline before first vaccination. Reading the label with the study, this specimen's treatment or condition is: meningococcal conjugate vaccine given as trial control. Vaccinee samples came from UK trials COV001 and COV002, including a single-blind randomized controlled phase 2/3 trial of AZD1222 (ChAdOx1 nCoV-19) in healthy adults. For TCRbeta chain sequencing, PBMC samples from trial participants were taken at day 0 and at day 28 after the second dose. The CDR3 regions of human TCRbeta chains were analyzed by immunosequencing. In the paper's pipeline: Repertoire TCRs were checked for matches against a reference library of SARS-CoV-2-specific TCRs that had been generated using the MIRA antigen-specificity platform. Breadth was defined as the fraction of unique TCRs that were SARS-CoV-2-associated. Depth was defined as the fraction of total T cells that were SARS-CoV-2-associated. Using the MIRA data, every spike-specific TCR was mapped to the spike region that the TCR reacted to and assigned to either a CD4 or a CD8 class. Log10-transformed breadth and depth values were compared by one-way ANOVA with Sidak's multiple comparisons tests. As stored in TCRdb, this immuneACCESS dataset retains in-frame rearrangements with V and J assigned. A fraction of the clones does not appear; measured against another copy, unresolved V genes explain less than half of the discrepancy, and the remainder lacks a known reason. V and J calls plus clone size are reproduced from that table; the DNA served to infer D and trimming. The sample table contains 77,000 or so clones; only one count was recorded for about 90% of them. Approximately 6.6% of the sample is held by the ten biggest clonotypes.

In the case of this clone: What this receptor recognizes is not known. The record has no base qualities; no much larger clone is one base away.

Paper-wide results and their limitations: No day 14 peak-response samples were available, so repertoires were characterized only after the peak T cell response. Spike-specific TCR breadth and depth rose significantly after two AZD1222 doses compared with day 0 and with MenACWY recipients. Conclusions about previously exposed vaccinees were limited because only 5 or 6 AZD1222 recipients were SARS-CoV-2 seropositive at baseline. The whole spike protein was spanned by vaccine-associated CD4 TCRs, and dominant responses were seen in regions 160-218 and 743-854. Reportedly, almost half of the unique spike-specific TCRs recognized epitopes lying outside the regions that are mutated in the B.1.351 and B.1.1.7 variants. Most participants were white British and females outnumbered males, and the authors suggested that clonal diversity may have been underestimated. In the small 56-69-year group, the increase in depth fell short of significance, most likely because of low power.

The CDR3 contains 12 residues, cysteine and phenylalanine counted. The CDR3 DNA has 36 bases and is translated from base 1. For CDR1 and CDR2, the germline V gene lists MDHEN and SYDVKM. Trimming removed 6 bases from V and 7 bases from J, leaving 7 bases between the germline ends. The origin of this receptor is an adult in good health. The chain was built from TRBV28 and TRBJ1-6; no D gene is confidently identified. Specimen: peripheral blood, collected on day 0 of MenACWY control vaccination. The CDR3 protein sequence reads: CASRVVNSPLHF. The sequenced DNA is TGTGCCAGCAGGGTAGTAAATTCACCCCTCCACTTT. Where the CDR3 stops, the reference TRBV28 and TRBJ1-6 genes take over; the full variable domain is DVKVTQSSRYLVKRTGEKVFLECVQDMDHENMFWYRQDPGLGLRLIYFSYDVKMKEKGDIPEGYSVSREKKERFSLILESASTNQTSMYLCASRVVNSPLHFGNGTRLTVT.